The T cell receptor (beta chain) described here comes from a study of cytomegalovirus exposure and HLA in healthy donors. The PCR made use of 60 Vbeta and 13 Jbeta primers. Measured with immunoSEQ multiplex PCR; TCRdb has only the in-frame clones, and not every one. Of 80,000 or so clones listed, 65% to 75% were seen once; the top ten hold approximately 20%. The V segment lost 6 bases and the J segment 5 bases; nucleotides outside the gene matches: 5. This CDR3 has 15 amino acids. Looked up from germline, CDR1 is SGHVS and CDR2 is FNYEAQ. The sequence came from a young man in good health and CMV-seropositive. The sample consisted of PBMCs. The rearrangement uses TRBV7-6 and TRBJ2-3; 13 bases match TRBD2. The DNA for the CDR3 is TGTGCCAGCAGAAAACTAGCGGGAGGGGGAGATACGCAGTATTTT. Its translation is CASRKLAGGGDTQYF.